The sample holds one count of the clone carrying this T cell receptor beta chain. The source of the sample is a study of T cell changes during pregnancy in multiple sclerosis. Repertoires were generated with immunoSEQ multiplex PCR, while TCRdb's copy carries only in-frame clones and drops some. Of more than 70,000 clones in the sample, 93% were seen once. V was cut by 6 bases and J by 7 bases, with 16 bases left in between. Looked up from germline, CDR1 is SNHLY and CDR2 is FYNNEI. The CDR3 contains 15 residues. This clonotype originated in a female donor with multiple sclerosis, enrolled in a pregnancy study. V gene TRBV2 combines with J gene TRBJ1-6; D is unresolved. The sample in question was peripheral blood, obtained in the second trimester of pregnancy. CDR3 region: CASSQTRVGNSPLHF. The DNA of the CDR3 is TGTGCCAGCAGCCAGACCCGGGTTGGGAATTCACCCCTCCACTTT. Variable domain in full (rest from reference TRBV2 and TRBJ1-6): EPEVTQTPSHQVTQMGQEVILRCVPISNHLYFYWYRQILGQKVEFLVSFYNNEISEKSEIFDDQFSVERPDGSNFTLKIRSTKLEDSAMYFCASSQTRVGNSPLHFGNGTRLTVT.